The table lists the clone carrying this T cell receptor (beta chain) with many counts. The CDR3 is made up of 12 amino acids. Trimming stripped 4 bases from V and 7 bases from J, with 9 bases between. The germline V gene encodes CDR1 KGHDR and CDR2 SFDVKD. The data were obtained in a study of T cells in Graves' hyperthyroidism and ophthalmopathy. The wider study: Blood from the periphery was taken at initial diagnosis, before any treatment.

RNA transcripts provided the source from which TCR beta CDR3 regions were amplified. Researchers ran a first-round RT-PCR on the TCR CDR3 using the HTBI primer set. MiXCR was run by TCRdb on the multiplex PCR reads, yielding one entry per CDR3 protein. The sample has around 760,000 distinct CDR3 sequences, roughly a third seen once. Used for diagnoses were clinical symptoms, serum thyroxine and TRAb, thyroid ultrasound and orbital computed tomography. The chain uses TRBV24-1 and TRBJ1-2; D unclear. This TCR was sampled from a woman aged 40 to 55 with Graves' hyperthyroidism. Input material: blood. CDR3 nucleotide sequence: TGTGCCACCAGTGACAGGCATCGTGGCTACACCTTC. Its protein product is CATSDRHRGYTF.